The entry below gives a single T cell receptor (beta chain) sequence along with its context. These data belong to a study of shared clonotypes between healthy human individuals. The protocol was immunoSEQ multiplex PCR, while the TCRdb copy is restricted to in-frame clones and leaves out a portion. The table includes 800,000 to 950,000 clones, 90% to 98% detected once. CD45RO-negative, CCR7-positively selected cells formed the naive CD8 fraction, excluding terminally differentiated effector memory CD45RA+ cells. Source material: naive CD8+ T cells sorted from blood. The origin of this receptor is a man aged 30 to 39 in good health.

This chain's CDR3 is CATSRDRTGIYNEQFF. CDR3 bases: TGTGCCACCAGCAGAGATAGGACAGGGATATACAATGAGCAGTTCTTC. The V gene is TRBV15, the J gene TRBJ2-1, with TRBD1 matching 8 bases. The CDR3 spans 16 residues. V gave up 0 bases and J gave up 4 bases; unmatched junction bases: 5. Germline CDR1 reads LNHNV; CDR2 reads YYDKDF (reference sequence). Full variable domain (missing parts from reference TRBV15 and TRBJ2-1): DAMVIQNPRYQVTQFGKPVTLSCSQTLNHNVMYWYQQKSSQAPKLLFHYYDKDFNNEADTPDNFQSRRPNTSFCFLDIRSPGLGDTAMYLCATSRDRTGIYNEQFFGPGTRLTVL.